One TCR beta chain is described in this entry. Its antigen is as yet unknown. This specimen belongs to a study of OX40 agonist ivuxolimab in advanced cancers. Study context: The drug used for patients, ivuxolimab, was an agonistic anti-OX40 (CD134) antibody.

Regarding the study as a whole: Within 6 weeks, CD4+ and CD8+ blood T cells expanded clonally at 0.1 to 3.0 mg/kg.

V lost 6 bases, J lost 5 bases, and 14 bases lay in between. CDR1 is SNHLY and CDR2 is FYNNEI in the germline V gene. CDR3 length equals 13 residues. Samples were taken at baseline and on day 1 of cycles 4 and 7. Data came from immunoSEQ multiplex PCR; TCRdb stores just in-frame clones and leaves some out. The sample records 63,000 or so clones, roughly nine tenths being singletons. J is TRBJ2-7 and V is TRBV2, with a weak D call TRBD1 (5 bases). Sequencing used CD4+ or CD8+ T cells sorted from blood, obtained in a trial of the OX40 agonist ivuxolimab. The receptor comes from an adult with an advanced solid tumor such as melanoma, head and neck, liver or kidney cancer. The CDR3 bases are TGTGCCAGCAGGTACGGACAAGTTAACGAGCAGTACGTC. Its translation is CASRYGQVNEQYV.